This T cell receptor beta chain was captured by sequencing in a study of CD8 T cells in Susac syndrome. V dropped 4 bases and J dropped 3 bases, with 27 bases sitting between them. CDR1 and CDR2 (germline): SQVTM, ANQGSEA. The CDR3 covers 18 residues. Peripheral blood CD8+ and CD4+ T cells were profiled by TCR beta sequencing. Matching for age and sex applied to the controls, who were healthy donors. TEMRA cells were FACS-enriched, with CD8+ and CD4+ T cells isolated negatively. Whole-study results and caveats: The study's TCR sequencing and HLA analysis drew on a certain number of individuals. That number was acknowledged as relatively small.

Reverse transcription of roughly 0.5 to 1 ug RNA was carried out with random hexamers. TCRdb reprocessed the immunoSEQ multiplex PCR reads with MiXCR, giving one entry per CDR3 protein. The sample lists about 110,000 distinct CDR3 sequences, roughly 95% occurring once. In this sample, this clonotype turned up once. Its antigen is not identified. The chain has TRBV29-1 and TRBJ1-1; D unclear. Sequencing was done on a sample of CD4+ T cells from PBMCs. The TCR comes from a human donor in good health. The CDR3 loop is CSVALRPRVPGRDTEAFF. CDR3 sequence (DNA): TGCAGCGTTGCCCTAAGGCCCCGGGTCCCAGGTAGGGACACTGAAGCTTTCTTT.